The present T cell receptor beta chain was sequenced within a study of cytomegalovirus exposure and HLA in healthy donors. Study summary: Falling in the Caucasian-associated ancestry cluster were about four fifths of 398 genotyped donors. Broader study findings: Within an earlier analysis, most TCR beta V segments proved productive either about 90% or about 30% of the time. Reports state that TCR beta sequences accurately predicted most subjects' HLA-A and HLA-B alleles.

The PCR employed 60 Vbeta primers together with 13 Jbeta primers. Using immunoSEQ multiplex PCR, the repertoire was profiled, and TCRdb retains in-frame clones only, with some absent. The table includes 200,000 to 300,000 clones, about 85% detected once. Germline values: CDR1 SGHTA, CDR2 FQGTGA. With 2 bases clipped from V and 1 base from J, the junction kept 13 bases outside the gene matches. The CDR3 loop spans 18 amino acids. Note on this clone: The target antigen is unknown.

Sample: PBMCs. This sequence joins TRBV7-3 and TRBJ1-1; 7 positions match TRBD1. The TCR sequence derives from a girl aged 2 to 10 in good health and CMV-seronegative. The CDR3 loop is CASSLGSAGQGGNTEAFF. As DNA, the CDR3 is TGTGCCAGCAGCTTAGGTTCGGCAGGGCAGGGGGGGAACACTGAAGCTTTCTTT.